This T cell receptor beta chain originates from a study of blood T cell repertoires in COVID-19. The overall study: From the United States, Italy and Spain came samples of acute and convalescent COVID-19. The cDNA or gDNA used as material had been derived from T cells, B-cell-depleted T cells, or PBMCs.

This clone is a singleton in its sample. Per germline, CDR1 LNHDA and CDR2 SQIVND (reference sequence). The V and J ends lost 3 bases and 4 bases, in that order; junction bases with no gene match: 8. The CDR3 sequence is 15 residues long. The Seattle patients joined while their infection was active and were tracked longitudinally afterward. Original data processing: Using reference gene primer amplification, nucleated cell counts were estimated. The repertoire was sequenced with immunoSEQ multiplex PCR; TCRdb's copy has only in-frame clones and lacks some. Clonal size and the V and J genes are those of that table, whereas D and trimming came from the DNA. The sample comprises tens of thousands of clones, around 90% of which are singletons, and less than 0.55% rests with the top ten.

The TCR was taken from a man aged 45-65 years with COVID-19, enrolled during active disease. Sequencing input: peripheral blood. The genes are TRBV19 and TRBJ1-2, with 7 bases identical to TRBD1. The CDR3 nucleotides are TGTGCCAGTAGTATCCCAGGGGGAAATGGCTATGGCTACACCTTC. Its translation is CASSIPGGNGYGYTF.